The 10 T cell receptor beta chains reported below all come from one sample, sequenced in a study of technical replicates of blood from several donors. TCRdb keeps only in-frame clones here, not all; method: immunoSEQ multiplex PCR. This sample has tens of thousands of clones, with around 97% found just once. Sequenced sample: T cells isolated from PBMCs. The receptors here all came from a human donor in good health.

This rearrangement joins TRBV2 to TRBJ1-1; D remains unclear. The CDR3 runs to 17 residues. V shed 7 bases and J shed 1 base, with 22 bases lying between them. Germline V gives CDR1 SNHLY, CDR2 FYNNEI. DNA of the CDR3: TGTGCCAGCACCCTCTCCGCCTGGAGGCGCGGGAACACTGAAGCTTTCTTT. Translating gives CASTLSAWRRGNTEAFF.

The chain employs TRBV7-9 and TRBJ2-1, with 12 bases aligning to TRBD2. The germline gives CDR1 SEHNR, CDR2 FQNEAQ (reference sequence). V gave up 3 bases and J gave up 4 bases; unmatched junction bases: 1. The CDR3 spans 15 residues. The CDR3 region has the DNA TGTGCCAGCAGCTTCGGGACTAGCGGGTACAATGAGCAGTTCTTC. Translated, it gives CASSFGTSGYNEQFF.

The rearrangement uses TRBV12-5 and TRBJ2-3, with D tentatively TRBD2 (6 bases). Germline CDR1 and CDR2: LGHNT and FRNRAP. This CDR3 region has 16 residues. Trimming stripped 5 bases from V and 0 bases from J, with 15 bases between. The CDR3 loop reads CASGPSLASSTDTQYF. The CDR3 DNA is TGTGCTAGTGGTCCCTCACTAGCCTCTAGCACAGATACGCAGTATTTT.

J is TRBJ2-7 and V is TRBV4-2, with 8 bases fitting TRBD2. This CDR3 region has 16 residues. The V segment lost 1 base and the J segment 5 bases; nucleotides outside the gene matches: 10. The germline CDR1 and CDR2 sequences are LGHNA and YNFKEQ. CDR3 in DNA: TGTGCCAGCAGCCAAGGGTTCCTAGCGGGTCGCCACGAGCAGTACTTC. This sequence encodes CASSQGFLAGRHEQYF.

V gene TRBV4-1 combines with J gene TRBJ2-7, with TRBD1 as a possible D gene (5 bases). Germline-derived CDR1 and CDR2 are MGHRA and YSYEKL. Trimming took off 0 bases at V and 5 bases at J, with 11 bases between the two ends. The CDR3 covers 14 residues. The CDR3 coding sequence is TGCGCCAGCAGCCAAGAGACAGAGGCGGACGAGCAGTACTTC. Protein product: CASSQETEADEQYF.

The chain recombines TRBV2 with TRBJ2-1; possibly TRBD2 for D (7 bases). The CDR3 sequence is 15 residues long. The germline gives CDR1 SNHLY, CDR2 FYNNEI. V was pared by 3 bases and J by 4 bases, with 13 bases between. The chain's CDR3 is CASSERGPIYNEQFF. For the CDR3, the DNA is TGTGCCAGCAGTGAGCGGGGGCCAATTTACAATGAGCAGTTCTTC.

The chain uses TRBV10-2 and TRBJ2-5; 9 positions match TRBD2. Trimming at V came to 6 bases and at J to 4 bases, leaving 12 bases not matched to a gene. There are 16 residues in the CDR3. CDR1 WSHSY and CDR2 SAAADI come from the germline V gene. The CDR3 nucleotides read TGCGCCAGCAGCCGAAGATACGGCGGGAGGGGAGAGACCCAGTACTTC. Protein sequence: CASSRRYGGRGETQYF.

The chain carries TRBV5-5 and TRBJ1-1, with D unresolved. The CDR3 is 13 residues long. CDR1 is SGHKS and CDR2 is YYEKEE in the germline V gene (reference sequence). V was clipped by 6 bases and J by 3 bases, with 12 bases between them. The CDR3 here is CASTWRADTEAFF. The CDR3 nucleotides are TGTGCCAGCACCTGGCGGGCAGACACTGAAGCTTTCTTT.

J is TRBJ2-1 and V is TRBV7-9; 9 positions agree with TRBD2. The trim removed 4 bases at V and 9 bases at J, leaving 7 bases unmatched. CDR1 is SEHNR and CDR2 is FQNEAQ in the germline V gene (reference sequence). This CDR3 contains 14 residues. As DNA, the CDR3 is TGTGCCAGCAGCTCGGGACTAGCTGGGGGTGAGCAGTTCTTC. As protein: CASSSGLAGGEQFF. The variable domain in full, with the rest retrieved from reference TRBV7-9 and TRBJ2-1, is DTGVSQNPRHKITKRGQNVTFRCDPISEHNRLYWYRQTLGQGPEFLTYFQNEAQLEKSRLLSDRFSAERPKGSFSTLEIQRTEQGDSAMYLCASSSGLAGGEQFFGPGTRLTVL.

V gene TRBV7-9 combines with J gene TRBJ1-1; unclear D gene. Germline V gene sequence: CDR1 SEHNR, CDR2 FQNEAQ (reference sequence). V lost 1 base and J 1 base, leaving 10 bases between the germline ends. The CDR3 is 15 amino acids. The CDR3, as DNA: TGTGCCAGCAGCTTAGATTTGGGCAGGAACACTGAAGCTTTCTTT. Amino acid sequence: CASSLDLGRNTEAFF.